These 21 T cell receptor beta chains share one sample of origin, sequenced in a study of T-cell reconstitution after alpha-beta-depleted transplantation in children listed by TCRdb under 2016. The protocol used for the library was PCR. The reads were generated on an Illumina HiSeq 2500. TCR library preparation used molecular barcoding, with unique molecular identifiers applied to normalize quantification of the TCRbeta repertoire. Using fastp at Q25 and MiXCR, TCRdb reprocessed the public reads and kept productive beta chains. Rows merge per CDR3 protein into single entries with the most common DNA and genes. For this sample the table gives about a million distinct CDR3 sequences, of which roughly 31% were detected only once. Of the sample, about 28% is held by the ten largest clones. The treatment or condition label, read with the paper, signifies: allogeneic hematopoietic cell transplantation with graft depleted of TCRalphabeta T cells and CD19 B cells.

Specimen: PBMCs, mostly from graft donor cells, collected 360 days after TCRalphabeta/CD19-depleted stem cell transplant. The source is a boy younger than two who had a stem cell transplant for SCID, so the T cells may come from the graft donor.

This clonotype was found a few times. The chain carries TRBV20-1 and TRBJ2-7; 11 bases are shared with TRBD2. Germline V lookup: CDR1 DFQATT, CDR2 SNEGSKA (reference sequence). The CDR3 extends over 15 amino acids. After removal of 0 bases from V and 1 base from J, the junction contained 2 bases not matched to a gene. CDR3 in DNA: TGCAGTGCTAGAGACCCTAGCGGGGGGTCCTACGAGCAGTACTTC. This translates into CSARDPSGGSYEQYF.

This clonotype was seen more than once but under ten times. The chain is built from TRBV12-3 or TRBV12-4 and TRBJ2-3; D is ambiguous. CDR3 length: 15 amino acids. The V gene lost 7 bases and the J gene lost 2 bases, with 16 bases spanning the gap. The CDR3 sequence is CASTPPGFPTDTQYF. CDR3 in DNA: TGTGCCAGCACCCCCCCAGGCTTCCCCACAGATACGCAGTATTTT.

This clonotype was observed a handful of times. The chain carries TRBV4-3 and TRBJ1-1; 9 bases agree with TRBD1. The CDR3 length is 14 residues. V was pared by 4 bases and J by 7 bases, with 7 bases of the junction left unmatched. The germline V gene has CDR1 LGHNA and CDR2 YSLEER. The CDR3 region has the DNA TGCGCCAGCAGCCCTAGGGACAGGGATCTTGAAGCTTTCTTT. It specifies CASSPRDRDLEAFF.

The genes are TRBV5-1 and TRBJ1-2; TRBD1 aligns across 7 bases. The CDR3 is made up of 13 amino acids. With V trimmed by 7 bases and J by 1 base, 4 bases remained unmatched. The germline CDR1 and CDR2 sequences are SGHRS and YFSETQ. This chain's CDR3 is CASGRDSNYGYTF. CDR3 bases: TGCGCCAGCGGGCGGGACAGTAACTATGGCTACACCTTC. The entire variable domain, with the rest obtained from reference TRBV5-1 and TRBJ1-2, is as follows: KAGVTQTPRYLIKTRGQQVTLSCSPISGHRSVSWYQQTPGQGLQFLFEYFSETQRNKGNFPGRFSGRQFSNSRSEMNVSTLELGDSALYLCASGRDSNYGYTFGSGTRLTVV.

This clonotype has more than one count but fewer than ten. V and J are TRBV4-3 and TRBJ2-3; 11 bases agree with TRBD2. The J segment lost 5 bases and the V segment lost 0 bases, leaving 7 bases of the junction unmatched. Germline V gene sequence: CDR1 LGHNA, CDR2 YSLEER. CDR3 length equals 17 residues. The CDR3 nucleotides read TGCGCCAGCAGCCAAGATCGGGGGACTAGCGGAGGAGATACGCAGTATTTT. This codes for CASSQDRGTSGGDTQYF.

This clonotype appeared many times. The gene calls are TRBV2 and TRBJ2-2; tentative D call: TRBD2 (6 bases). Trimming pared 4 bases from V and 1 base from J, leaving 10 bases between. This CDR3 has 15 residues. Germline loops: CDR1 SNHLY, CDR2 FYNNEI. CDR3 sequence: CASSVLAVNTGELFF. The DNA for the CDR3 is TGTGCCAGCAGTGTATTAGCGGTGAACACCGGGGAGCTGTTTTTT.

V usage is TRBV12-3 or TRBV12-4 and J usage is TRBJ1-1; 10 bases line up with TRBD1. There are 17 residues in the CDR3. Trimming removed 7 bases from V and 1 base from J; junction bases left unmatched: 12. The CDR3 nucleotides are TGTGCCAGCACCCCCGGGACAGGGGTTAGGGGGAACACTGAAGCTTTCTTT. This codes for CASTPGTGVRGNTEAFF.

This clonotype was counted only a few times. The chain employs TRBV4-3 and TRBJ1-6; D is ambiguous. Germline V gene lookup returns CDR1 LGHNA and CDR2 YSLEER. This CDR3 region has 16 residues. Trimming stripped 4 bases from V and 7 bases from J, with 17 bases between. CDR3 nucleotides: TGCGCCAGCAGCCTAAGACCGAAAACGGGGAATTCACCCCTCCACTTT. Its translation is CASSLRPKTGNSPLHF.

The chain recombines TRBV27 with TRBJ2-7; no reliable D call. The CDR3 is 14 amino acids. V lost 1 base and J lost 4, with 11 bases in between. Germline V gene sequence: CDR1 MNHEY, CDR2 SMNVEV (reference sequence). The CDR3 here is CASSLYVDSYEQYF. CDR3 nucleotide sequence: TGTGCCAGCAGTTTATACGTAGATTCATACGAGCAGTACTTC.

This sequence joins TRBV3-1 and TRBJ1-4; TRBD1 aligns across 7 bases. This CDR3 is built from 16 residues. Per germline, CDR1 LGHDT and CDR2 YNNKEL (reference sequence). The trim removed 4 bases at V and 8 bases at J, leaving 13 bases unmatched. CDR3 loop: CASSPTRPTGNEKLFF. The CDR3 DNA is TGTGCCAGCAGCCCCACCCGACCGACAGGGAACGAAAAACTGTTTTTT.

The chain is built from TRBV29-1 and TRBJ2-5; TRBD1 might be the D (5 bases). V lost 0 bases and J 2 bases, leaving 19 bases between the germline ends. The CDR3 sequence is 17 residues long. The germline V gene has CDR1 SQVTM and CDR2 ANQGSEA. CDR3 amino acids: CSVEDPVGQATQETQYF. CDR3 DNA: TGCAGCGTTGAAGATCCGGTGGGGCAGGCCACTCAAGAGACCCAGTACTTC.

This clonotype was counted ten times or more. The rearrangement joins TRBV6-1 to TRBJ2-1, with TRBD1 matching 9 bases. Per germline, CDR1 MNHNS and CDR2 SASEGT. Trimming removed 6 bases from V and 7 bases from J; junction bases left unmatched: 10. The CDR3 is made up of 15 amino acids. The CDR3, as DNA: TGTGCCAGCAGCCCGGACAGGGGACGAGGGAATGAGCAGTTCTTC. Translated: CASSPDRGRGNEQFF.

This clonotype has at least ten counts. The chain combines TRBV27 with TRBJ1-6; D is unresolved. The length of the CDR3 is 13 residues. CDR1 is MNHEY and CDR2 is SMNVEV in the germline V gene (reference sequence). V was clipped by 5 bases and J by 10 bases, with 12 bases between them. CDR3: CASSVVGWSPLHF. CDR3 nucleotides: TGTGCCAGCAGTGTCGTGGGGTGGTCACCCCTCCACTTT.

In DNA form, the CDR3 reads TGCGCCAGCAGCTTCACAGGGCTCTACGAGCAGTACTTC. This sequence encodes CASSFTGLYEQYF. The J gene is TRBJ2-7, the V gene TRBV5-1; D perhaps matches TRBD1 (6 bases). The CDR3 is 13 residues long. The V end lost 2 bases, the J end lost 3 bases, and 9 bases lay between the germline ends. Looked up from germline, CDR1 is SGHRS and CDR2 is YFSETQ. The full variable domain, completed using reference TRBV5-1 and TRBJ2-7, is KAGVTQTPRYLIKTRGQQVTLSCSPISGHRSVSWYQQTPGQGLQFLFEYFSETQRNKGNFPGRFSGRQFSNSRSEMNVSTLELGDSALYLCASSFTGLYEQYFGPGTRLTVT.

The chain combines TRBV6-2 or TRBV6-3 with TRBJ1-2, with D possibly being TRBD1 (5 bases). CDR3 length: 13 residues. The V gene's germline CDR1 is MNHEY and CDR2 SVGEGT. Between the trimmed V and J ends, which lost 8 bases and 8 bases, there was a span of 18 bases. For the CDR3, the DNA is TGTGCCAGCCTGACAGCTTCCAAAAGAGGCTACACCTTC. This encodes CASLTASKRGYTF.

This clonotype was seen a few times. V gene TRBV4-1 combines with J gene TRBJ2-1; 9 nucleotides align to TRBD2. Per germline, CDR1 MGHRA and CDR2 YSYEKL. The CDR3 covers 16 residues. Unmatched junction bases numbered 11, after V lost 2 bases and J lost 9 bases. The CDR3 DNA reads TGCGCCAGCAGCCAACTAGGGGGTAGCGGGGGAAGTGAGCAGTTCTTC. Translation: CASSQLGGSGGSEQFF.

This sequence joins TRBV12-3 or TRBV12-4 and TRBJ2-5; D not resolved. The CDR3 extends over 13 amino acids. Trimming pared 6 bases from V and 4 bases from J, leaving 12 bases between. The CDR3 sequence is CASRSSGRETQYF. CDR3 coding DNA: TGTGCCAGCAGATCGTCCGGTAGAGAGACCCAGTACTTC.

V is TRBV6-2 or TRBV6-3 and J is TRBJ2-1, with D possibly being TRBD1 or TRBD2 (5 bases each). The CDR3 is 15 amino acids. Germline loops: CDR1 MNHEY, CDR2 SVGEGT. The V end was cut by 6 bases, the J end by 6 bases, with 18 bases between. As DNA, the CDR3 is TGTGCCAGCAGCCGGGGACGTCCTGAGTTCAATGAGCAGTTCTTC. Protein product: CASSRGRPEFNEQFF.

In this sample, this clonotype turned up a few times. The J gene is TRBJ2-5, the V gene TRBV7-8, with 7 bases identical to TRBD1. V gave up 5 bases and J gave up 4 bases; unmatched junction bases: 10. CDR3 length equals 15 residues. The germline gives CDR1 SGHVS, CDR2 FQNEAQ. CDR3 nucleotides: TGTGCCAGCAGCCTCGAGACAGGGACCCGAGAGACCCAGTACTTC. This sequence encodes CASSLETGTRETQYF.

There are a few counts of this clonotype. The CDR3 is CASSADLGEILADTQYF. The DNA for the CDR3 is TGTGCCAGCAGCGCCGATCTGGGGGAAATTTTGGCAGATACGCAGTATTTT. This rearrangement joins TRBV7-6 to TRBJ2-3; D may correspond to TRBD1 or TRBD2 (5 bases each). The CDR3 spans 17 residues. CDR1 is SGHVS, CDR2 FNYEAQ, per germline. V lost 5 bases and J lost 4, with 22 bases in between.

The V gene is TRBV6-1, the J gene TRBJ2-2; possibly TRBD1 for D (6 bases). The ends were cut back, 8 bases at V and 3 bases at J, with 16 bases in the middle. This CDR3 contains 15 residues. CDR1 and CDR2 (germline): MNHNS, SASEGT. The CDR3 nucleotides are TGTGCCAGCTGTGTTAGGCAGGGGCACACCGGGGAGCTGTTTTTT. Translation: CASCVRQGHTGELFF.